This T cell receptor beta chain is from a study of response to subunit inactivated influenza vaccine. CDR3 length equals 14 residues. V lost 7 bases to trimming and J lost 8 bases, with 18 bases between them. Overall study findings and caveats: Authors suggested each seasonal influenza vaccination recruits few new T cells.

TCRdb fed the RT-PCR reads into MiXCR, producing one record per CDR3 protein. Of 800,000 to 1,000,000 distinct CDR3 sequences in the sample, 21% were seen once. Comment on this clonotype: The antigen remains undetermined.

The chain couples TRBV12-3 or TRBV12-4 to TRBJ1-5, with D possibly TRBD1 on 5 matching bases. This TCR derives from a man in his fifties or sixties who received an inactivated influenza vaccine. This specimen was PBMCs from blood, taken 4 to 6 days after vaccination. The CDR3 reads CASTKGARGEPQHF. DNA for the CDR3: TGTGCCAGCACCAAAGGGGCCCGCGGTGAGCCCCAGCATTTT.